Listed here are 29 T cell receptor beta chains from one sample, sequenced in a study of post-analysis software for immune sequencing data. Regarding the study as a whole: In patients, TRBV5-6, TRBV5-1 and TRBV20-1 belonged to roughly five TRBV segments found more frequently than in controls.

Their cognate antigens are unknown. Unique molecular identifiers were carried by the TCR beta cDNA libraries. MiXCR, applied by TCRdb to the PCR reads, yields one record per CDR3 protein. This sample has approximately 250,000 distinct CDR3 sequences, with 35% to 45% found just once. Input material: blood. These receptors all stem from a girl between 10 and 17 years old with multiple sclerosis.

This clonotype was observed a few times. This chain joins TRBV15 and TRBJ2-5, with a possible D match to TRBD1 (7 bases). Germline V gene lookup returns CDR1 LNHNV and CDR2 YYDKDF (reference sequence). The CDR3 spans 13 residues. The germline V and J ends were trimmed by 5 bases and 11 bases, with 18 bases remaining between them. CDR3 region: CATSGGGAVEQYF. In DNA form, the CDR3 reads TGTGCCACCAGCGGAGGGGGCGCGGTTGAGCAGTACTTC. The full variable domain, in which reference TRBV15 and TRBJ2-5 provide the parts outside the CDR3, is DAMVIQNPRYQVTQFGKPVTLSCSQTLNHNVMYWYQQKSSQAPKLLFHYYDKDFNNEADTPDNFQSRRPNTSFCFLDIRSPGLGDTAMYLCATSGGGAVEQYFGPGTRLLVL.

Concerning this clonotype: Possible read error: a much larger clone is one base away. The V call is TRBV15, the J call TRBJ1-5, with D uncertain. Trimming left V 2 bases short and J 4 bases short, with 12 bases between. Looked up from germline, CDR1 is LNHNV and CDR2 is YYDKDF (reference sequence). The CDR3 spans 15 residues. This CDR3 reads CATSRSQTRNQPQHF. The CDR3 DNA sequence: TGTGCCACCAGCAGAAGTCAGACGAGGAATCAGCCCCAGCATTTT.

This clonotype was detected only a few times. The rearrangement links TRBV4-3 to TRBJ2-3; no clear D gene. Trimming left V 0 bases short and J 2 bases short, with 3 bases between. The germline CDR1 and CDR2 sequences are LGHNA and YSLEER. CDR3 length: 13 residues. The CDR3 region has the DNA TGCGCCAGCAGCCAAGATCTCACAGATACGCAGTATTTT. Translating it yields CASSQDLTDTQYF.

CDR3 protein: CAIRRSPNEKLFF. The CDR3, as DNA: TGTGCCATCCGAAGAAGCCCCAATGAAAAACTGTTTTTT. The chain employs TRBV6-6 and TRBJ1-4; D is unresolved. V was clipped by 10 bases and J by 5 bases, with 14 bases between them. Germline V lookup: CDR1 MNHNY, CDR2 SVGAGI (reference sequence). The CDR3 has 13 residues.

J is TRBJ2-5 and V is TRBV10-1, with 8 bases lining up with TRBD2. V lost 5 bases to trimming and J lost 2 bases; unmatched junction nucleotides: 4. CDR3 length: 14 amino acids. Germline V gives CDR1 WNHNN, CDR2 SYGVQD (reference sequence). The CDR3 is CASSFSGEQETQYF. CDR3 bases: TGCGCCAGCAGTTTTAGCGGGGAACAAGAGACCCAGTACTTC.

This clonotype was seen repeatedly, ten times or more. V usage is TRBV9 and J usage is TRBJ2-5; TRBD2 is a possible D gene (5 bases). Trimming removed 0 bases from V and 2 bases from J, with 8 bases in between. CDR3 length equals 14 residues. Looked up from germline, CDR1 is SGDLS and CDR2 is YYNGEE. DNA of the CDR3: TGTGCCAGCAGCGTAGCCAGCGGACAAGAGACCCAGTACTTC. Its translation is CASSVASGQETQYF.

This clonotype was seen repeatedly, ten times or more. DNA of the CDR3: TGTGCCAGCAGTAGTGCGGGCACAGATACGCAGTATTTT. It encodes CASSSAGTDTQYF. The chain has TRBV28 and TRBJ2-3; D is undetermined. Per the germline V gene, CDR1 is MDHEN and CDR2 is SYDVKM. The length of the CDR3 is 13 residues. The germline V and J ends were trimmed by 5 bases and 1 base, with 7 bases remaining between them. Looking up the rest from reference TRBV28 and TRBJ2-3 gives the full variable domain: DVKVTQSSRYLVKRTGEKVFLECVQDMDHENMFWYRQDPGLGLRLIYFSYDVKMKEKGDIPEGYSVSREKKERFSLILESASTNQTSMYLCASSSAGTDTQYFGPGTRLTVL.

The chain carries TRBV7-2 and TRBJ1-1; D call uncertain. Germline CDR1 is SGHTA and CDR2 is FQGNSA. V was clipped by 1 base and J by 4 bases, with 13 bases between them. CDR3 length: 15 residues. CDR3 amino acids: CASSLVGWGRTEAFF. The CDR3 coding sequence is TGTGCCAGCAGCTTAGTGGGTTGGGGTCGCACTGAAGCTTTCTTT.

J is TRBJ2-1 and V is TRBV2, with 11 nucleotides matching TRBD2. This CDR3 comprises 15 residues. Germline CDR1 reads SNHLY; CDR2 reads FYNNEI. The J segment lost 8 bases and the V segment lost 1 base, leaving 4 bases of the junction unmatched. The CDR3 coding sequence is TGTGCCAGCAGTGAAGTTCTAGCGGGAGGACATGAGCAGTTCTTC. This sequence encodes CASSEVLAGGHEQFF.

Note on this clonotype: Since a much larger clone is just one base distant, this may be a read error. Here the CDR3 reads CASGLAGGHEQFF. The CDR3 DNA sequence: TGTGCCAGCGGGCTAGCGGGAGGACATGAGCAGTTCTTC. V is TRBV7-2 and J is TRBJ2-1; 11 positions match TRBD2. Trimming at V came to 8 bases and at J to 8 bases, leaving 5 bases not matched to a gene. The CDR3 spans 13 residues. The germline V gene has CDR1 SGHTA and CDR2 FQGNSA.

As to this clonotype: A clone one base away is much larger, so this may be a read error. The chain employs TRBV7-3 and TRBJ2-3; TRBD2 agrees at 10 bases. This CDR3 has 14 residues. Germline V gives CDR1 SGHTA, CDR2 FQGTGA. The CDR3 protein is CVSSSSGSSFTQYF. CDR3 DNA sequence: TGTGTCAGCAGCTCTAGCGGGAGCAGCTTTACGCAGTATTTT.

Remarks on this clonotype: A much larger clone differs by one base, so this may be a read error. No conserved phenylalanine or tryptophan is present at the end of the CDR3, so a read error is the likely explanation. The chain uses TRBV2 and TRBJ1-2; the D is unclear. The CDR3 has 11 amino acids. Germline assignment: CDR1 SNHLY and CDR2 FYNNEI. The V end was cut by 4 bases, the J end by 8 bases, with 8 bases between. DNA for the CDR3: TGTGCCAGCAGTGGAAACGAGGGCTACACCGTC. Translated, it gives CASSGNEGYTV.

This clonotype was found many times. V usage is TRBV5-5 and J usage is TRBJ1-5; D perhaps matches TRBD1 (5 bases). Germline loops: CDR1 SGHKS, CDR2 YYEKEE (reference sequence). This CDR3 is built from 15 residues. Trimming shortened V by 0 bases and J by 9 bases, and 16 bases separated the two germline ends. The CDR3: CASSLEAGFSWPQHF. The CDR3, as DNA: TGTGCCAGCAGCTTGGAGGCAGGGTTTAGTTGGCCCCAGCATTTT.

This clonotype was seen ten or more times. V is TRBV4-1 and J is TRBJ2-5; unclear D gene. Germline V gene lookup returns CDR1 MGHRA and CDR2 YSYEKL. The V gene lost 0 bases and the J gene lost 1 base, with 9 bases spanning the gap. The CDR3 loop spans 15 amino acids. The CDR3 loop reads CASSQDRLVQETQYF. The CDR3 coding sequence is TGCGCCAGCAGCCAAGATCGGCTTGTCCAAGAGACCCAGTACTTC.

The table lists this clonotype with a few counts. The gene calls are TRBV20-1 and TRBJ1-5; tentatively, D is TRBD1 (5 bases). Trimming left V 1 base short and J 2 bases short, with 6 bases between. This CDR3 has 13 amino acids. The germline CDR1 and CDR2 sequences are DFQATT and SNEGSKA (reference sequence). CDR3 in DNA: TGCAGTGCTAGAGTGGGGGGCAATCAGCCCCAGCATTTT. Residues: CSARVGGNQPQHF.

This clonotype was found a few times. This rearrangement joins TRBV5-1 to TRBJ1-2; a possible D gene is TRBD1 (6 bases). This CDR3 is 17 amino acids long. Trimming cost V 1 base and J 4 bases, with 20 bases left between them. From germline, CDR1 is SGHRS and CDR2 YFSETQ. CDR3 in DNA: TGCGCCAGCAGCTTGACCGTACGACAGGATGGAGCCTATGGCTACACCTTC. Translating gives CASSLTVRQDGAYGYTF.

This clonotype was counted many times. CDR3 sequence reads: CASRRRDSSQYF. The DNA of the CDR3 is TGTGCCAGCAGGCGGCGGGACTCTTCCCAGTACTTC. This rearrangement joins TRBV6-6 to TRBJ2-5; D perhaps matches TRBD2 (6 bases). The V and J ends lost 6 bases and 9 bases respectively, with 14 bases between them. The CDR3 totals 12 residues. Germline values: CDR1 MNHNY, CDR2 SVGAGI (reference sequence).

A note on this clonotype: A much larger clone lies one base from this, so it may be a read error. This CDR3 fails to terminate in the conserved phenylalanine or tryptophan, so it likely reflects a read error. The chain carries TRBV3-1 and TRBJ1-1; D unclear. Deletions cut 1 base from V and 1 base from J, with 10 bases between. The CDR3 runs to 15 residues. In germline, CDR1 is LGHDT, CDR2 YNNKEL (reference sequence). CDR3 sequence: CASSQALKGNTEAFL. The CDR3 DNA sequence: TGTGCCAGCAGCCAAGCCTTAAAAGGGAACACTGAAGCTTTCCTT.

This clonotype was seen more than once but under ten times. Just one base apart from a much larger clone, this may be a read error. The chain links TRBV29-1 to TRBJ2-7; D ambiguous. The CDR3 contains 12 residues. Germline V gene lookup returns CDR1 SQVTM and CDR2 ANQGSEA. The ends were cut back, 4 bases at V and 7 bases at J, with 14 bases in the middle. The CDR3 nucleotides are TGCAGCGTTGGTAACCTTTACAATGAGCAGTACTTC. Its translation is CSVGNLYNEQYF.

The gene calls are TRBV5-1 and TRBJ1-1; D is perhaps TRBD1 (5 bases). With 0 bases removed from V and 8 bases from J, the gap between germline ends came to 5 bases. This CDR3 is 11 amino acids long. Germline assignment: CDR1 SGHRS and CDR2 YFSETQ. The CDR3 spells CASSLGQEAFF. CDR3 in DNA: TGCGCCAGCAGCTTGGGACAGGAAGCTTTCTTT.

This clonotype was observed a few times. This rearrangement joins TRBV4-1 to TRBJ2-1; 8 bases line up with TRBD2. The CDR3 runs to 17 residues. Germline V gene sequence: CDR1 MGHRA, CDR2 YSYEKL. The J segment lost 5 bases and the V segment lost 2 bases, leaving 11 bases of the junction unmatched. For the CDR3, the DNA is TGCGCCAGCAGCCAAACCCTCCGGGGGGGTACGGACAATGAGCAGTTCTTC. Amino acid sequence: CASSQTLRGGTDNEQFF.

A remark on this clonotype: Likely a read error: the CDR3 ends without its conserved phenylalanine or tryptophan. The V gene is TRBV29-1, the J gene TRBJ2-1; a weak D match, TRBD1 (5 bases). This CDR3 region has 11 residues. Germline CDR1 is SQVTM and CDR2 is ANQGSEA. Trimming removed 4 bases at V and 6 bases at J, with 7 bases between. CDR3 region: CSVGQINEQFC. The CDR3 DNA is TGCAGCGTTGGACAGATCAATGAGCAGTTCTGC.

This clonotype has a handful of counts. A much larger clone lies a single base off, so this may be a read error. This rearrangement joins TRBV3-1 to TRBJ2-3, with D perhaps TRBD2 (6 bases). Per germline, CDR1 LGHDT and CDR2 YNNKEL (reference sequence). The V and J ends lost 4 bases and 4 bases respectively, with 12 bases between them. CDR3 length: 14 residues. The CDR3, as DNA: TGTGCCAGCAGCCGGAGGGTTTATGCAGATACGCAGTATTTT. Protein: CASSRRVYADTQYF.

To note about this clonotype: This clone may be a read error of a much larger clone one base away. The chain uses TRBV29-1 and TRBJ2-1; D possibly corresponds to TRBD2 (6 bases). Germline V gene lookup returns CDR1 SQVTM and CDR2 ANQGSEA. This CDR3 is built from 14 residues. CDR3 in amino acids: CGVAVAVKLNEQFF. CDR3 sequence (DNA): TGCGGCGTTGCAGTAGCGGTAAAACTCAATGAGCAGTTCTTC.

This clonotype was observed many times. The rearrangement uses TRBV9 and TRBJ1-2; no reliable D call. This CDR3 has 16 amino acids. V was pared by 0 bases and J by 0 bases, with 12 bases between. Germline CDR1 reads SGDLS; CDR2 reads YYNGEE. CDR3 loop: CASSVADQSPNYGYTF. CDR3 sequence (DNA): TGTGCCAGCAGCGTAGCTGACCAGAGCCCTAACTATGGCTACACCTTC. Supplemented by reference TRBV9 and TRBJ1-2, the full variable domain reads DSGVTQTPKHLITATGQRVTLRCSPRSGDLSVYWYQQSLDQGLQFLIQYYNGEERAKGNILERFSAQQFPDLHSELNLSSLELGDSALYFCASSVADQSPNYGYTFGSGTRLTVV.

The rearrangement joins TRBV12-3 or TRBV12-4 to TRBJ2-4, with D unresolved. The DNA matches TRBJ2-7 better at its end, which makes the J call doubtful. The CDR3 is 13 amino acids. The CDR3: CASRKLQSYEQYF. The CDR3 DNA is TGTGCCAGCAGGAAATTACAGAGCTACGAGCAGTACTTC.

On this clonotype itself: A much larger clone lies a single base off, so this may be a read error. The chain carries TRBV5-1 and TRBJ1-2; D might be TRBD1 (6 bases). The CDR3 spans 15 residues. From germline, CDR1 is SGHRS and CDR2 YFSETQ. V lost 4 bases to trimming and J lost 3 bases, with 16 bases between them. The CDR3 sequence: CASSRQASEDYGYTF. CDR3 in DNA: TGCGCCAGCAGCCGACAGGCCTCCGAGGACTATGGCTACACCTTC.

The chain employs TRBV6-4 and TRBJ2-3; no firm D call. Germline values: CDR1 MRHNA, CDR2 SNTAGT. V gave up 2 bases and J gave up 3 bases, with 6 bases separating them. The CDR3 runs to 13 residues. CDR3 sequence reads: CASSDRSTDTQYF. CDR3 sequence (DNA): TGTGCCAGCAGTGACCGTTCTACAGATACGCAGTATTTT.

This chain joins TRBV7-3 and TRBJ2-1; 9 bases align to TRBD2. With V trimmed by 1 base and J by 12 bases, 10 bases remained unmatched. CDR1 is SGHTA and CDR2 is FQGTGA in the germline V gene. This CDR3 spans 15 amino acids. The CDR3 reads CASSLIAGAFDGQFF. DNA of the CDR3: TGTGCCAGCAGCTTAATAGCGGGAGCGTTCGACGGGCAGTTCTTC.